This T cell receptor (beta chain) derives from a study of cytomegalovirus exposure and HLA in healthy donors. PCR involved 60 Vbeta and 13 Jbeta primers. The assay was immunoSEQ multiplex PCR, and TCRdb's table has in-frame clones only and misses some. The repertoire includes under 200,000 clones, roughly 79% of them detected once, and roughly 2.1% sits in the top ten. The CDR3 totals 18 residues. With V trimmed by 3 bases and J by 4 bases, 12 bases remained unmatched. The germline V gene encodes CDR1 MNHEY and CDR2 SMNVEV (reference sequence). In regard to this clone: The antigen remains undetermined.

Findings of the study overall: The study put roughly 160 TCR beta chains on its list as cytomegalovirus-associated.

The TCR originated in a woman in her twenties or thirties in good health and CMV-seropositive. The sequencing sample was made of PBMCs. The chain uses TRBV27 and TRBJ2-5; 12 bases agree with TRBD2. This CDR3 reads CASSLTGTSGFFRETQYF. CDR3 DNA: TGTGCCAGCAGTTTGACAGGGACTAGCGGGTTTTTTAGAGAGACCCAGTACTTC.